These T cell receptor beta chains were read from a single sample in a study of blood T cell repertoires in COVID-19. Produced via immunoSEQ multiplex PCR; TCRdb's table is partial and in-frame only. The sample contains 170,000 or so clones, roughly 83% of which appear only once. The specimen was peripheral blood. These TCRs come from a woman between 40 and 50 years old with COVID-19, enrolled during active disease. CDR3s include the opening cysteine and the closing phenylalanine or tryptophan. The D gene is left open where the match is weak. Size is omitted from some rows. Given values are once, few, many or a class for expanded clones.

j_call,d_call,clone_size,v_call,cdr3_aa,cdr3_nt
TRBJ1-5,TRBD1,once,TRBV7-9,CASSLGTGGRNQPQHF,TGTGCCAGCAGCTTAGGGACAGGTGGGCGGAATCAGCCCCAGCATTTT
TRBJ2-2,TRBD2,few,TRBV5-1,CASSLGSGRAPRNTGELFF,TGCGCCAGCAGCTTGGGTAGCGGGAGGGCCCCGAGGAACACCGGGGAGCTGTTTTTT
TRBJ2-4,NA,NA,TRBV5-5,CASTPASGGKNIQYF,TGTGCCAGCACCCCAGCTTCAGGGGGGAAAAACATTCAGTACTTC
TRBJ1-1,NA,NA,TRBV7-9,CASSFGMGQPEAFF,TGTGCCAGCAGCTTTGGAATGGGGCAGCCTGAAGCTTTCTTT
TRBJ1-5,NA,NA,TRBV6-5,CASKGEYSNQPQHF,TGTGCCAGCAAGGGGGAATATAGCAATCAGCCCCAGCATTTT
TRBJ1-2,TRBD1,NA,TRBV5-1,CASSSGTGTYYGYTF,TGCGCCAGCAGCTCCGGGACAGGGACTTACTATGGCTACACCTTC
TRBJ1-2,NA,NA,TRBV1,CTSSQDGQGGCGYGYTF,TGCACCAGCAGCCAAGATGGACAGGGAGGCTGTGGGTATGGCTACACCTTC
TRBJ1-1,NA,NA,TRBV5-6,CASSLVGGMNTEAFF,TGTGCCAGCAGCTTGGTTGGGGGGATGAACACTGAAGCTTTCTTT
TRBJ2-5,TRBD2,NA,TRBV7-9,CASSGTSGRETQYF,TGTGCCAGCAGCGGGACTAGCGGGAGAGAGACCCAGTACTTC
TRBJ1-1,TRBD1,NA,TRBV25-1,CASRTGANTEAFF,TGTGCCAGCAGGACAGGGGCGAACACTGAAGCTTTCTTT
TRBJ2-7,TRBD1,NA,TRBV29-1,CSVDPTGGNEQYF,TGCAGCGTTGACCCGACAGGGGGCAACGAGCAGTACTTC
TRBJ1-6,NA,NA,TRBV10-3,CAISERTPRDSPLHF,TGTGCCATCAGTGAGAGGACTCCGAGGGATTCACCCCTCCACTTT
TRBJ1-5,TRBD1,NA,TRBV19,CASSMAGQGAQPQHF,TGTGCCAGTAGTATGGCCGGACAGGGGGCTCAGCCCCAGCATTTT
TRBJ1-2,NA,NA,TRBV6-5,CASSFLGGGSDGYTF,TGTGCCAGCAGTTTCCTAGGGGGGGGTTCGGATGGCTACACCTTC
TRBJ1-5,NA,NA,TRBV12-5,CASGLAVGARSNQPQHF,TGTGCTAGTGGTTTGGCGGTGGGGGCGAGGAGCAATCAGCCCCAGCATTTT
TRBJ2-3,NA,NA,TRBV27,CASSFSPRRDGESTTQYF,TGTGCCAGCAGTTTTTCGCCTCGCAGGGATGGAGAATCTACTACGCAGTATTTT
TRBJ2-7,NA,NA,TRBV6-5,CASSTGNGEQYF,TGTGCCAGCAGTACAGGGAACGGGGAGCAGTACTTC
TRBJ1-4,NA,NA,TRBV5-1,CASSLGHNNEKLFF,TGCGCCAGCAGCTTGGGACACAATAATGAAAAACTGTTTTTT
TRBJ1-1,NA,NA,TRBV7-9,CASSLSGRGGTEAFF,TGTGCCAGCAGCTTAAGTGGGAGGGGAGGCACTGAAGCTTTCTTT
TRBJ2-7,NA,NA,TRBV4-2,CASSPTTGTYEQYF,TGTGCCAGCAGCCCGACGACAGGTACCTACGAGCAGTACTTC
TRBJ2-2,TRBD2,NA,TRBV11-3,CASSPPAGRGVTGELFF,TGTGCCAGCAGCCCCCCTGCTGGGCGGGGGGTCACCGGGGAGCTGTTTTTT
TRBJ1-4,NA,NA,TRBV10-1,CASSRTQTDEKLFF,TGCGCCAGCAGTAGGACACAGACGGATGAAAAACTGTTTTTT
TRBJ1-6,TRBD1,NA,TRBV5-6,CASFQRTGANSPLHF,TGTGCCAGCTTCCAAAGAACAGGGGCTAATTCACCCCTCCACTTT
TRBJ1-1,NA,NA,TRBV6-5,CASYDKTMNTEAFF,TGTGCCAGCTACGACAAGACCATGAACACTGAAGCTTTCTTT
TRBJ2-3,NA,NA,TRBV9,CASSVDVSADTQYF,TGTGCCAGCAGCGTAGATGTTTCGGCAGATACGCAGTATTTT
TRBJ1-2,NA,many,TRBV18,CASSPYDSSPYTF,TGTGCCAGCTCACCGTACGACAGTAGTCCCTACACCTTC
TRBJ2-7,NA,NA,TRBV14,CASSQDLARDYEQYF,TGTGCCAGCAGCCAAGATCTGGCCAGGGACTACGAGCAGTACTTC
TRBJ1-5,TRBD1,NA,TRBV19,CASSTGLGQGRNQPQHF,TGTGCCAGTAGTACCGGATTAGGACAGGGACGCAATCAGCCCCAGCATTTT
TRBJ2-7,TRBD2,few,TRBV10-1,CASPGTSGKYEQYF,TGCGCCAGCCCCGGGACTAGCGGAAAATACGAGCAGTACTTC
TRBJ2-7,NA,NA,TRBV10-1,CASSGGNSDEQYF,TGCGCCAGCAGTGGTGGTAACTCGGACGAGCAGTACTTC
TRBJ2-7,NA,NA,TRBV27,CASSQQLTSEQYF,TGTGCCAGCAGTCAGCAGCTGACTAGCGAGCAGTACTTC
TRBJ2-5,TRBD1,NA,TRBV5-1,CASSLEGQGAWETQYF,TGCGCCAGCAGCTTGGAGGGACAGGGGGCATGGGAGACCCAGTACTTC
TRBJ1-2,NA,NA,TRBV29-1,CSVVVGAHGYTF,TGCAGCGTTGTAGTGGGGGCCCATGGCTACACCTTC
TRBJ1-2,NA,NA,TRBV10-2,CASVKGHNYGYTF,TGCGCCAGCGTCAAGGGGCATAACTATGGCTACACCTTC
TRBJ2-5,TRBD2,NA,TRBV3-1/TRBV3-2,CASSQESSGRAQYF,TGTGCCAGCAGCCAAGAATCTAGCGGGAGAGCTCAGTACTTC
TRBJ2-3,NA,NA,TRBV6-4,CASSNQGFQDTQYF,TGTGCCAGCAGTAACCAGGGGTTTCAGGATACGCAGTATTTT
TRBJ2-7,NA,NA,TRBV12-1,CASPPKGKRAGSYEQYF,TGTGCCAGCCCCCCGAAGGGGAAGCGAGCGGGGAGCTACGAGCAGTACTTC
TRBJ2-3,TRBD1,NA,TRBV19,CASSMGQGWSTDTQYF,TGTGCCAGTAGTATGGGACAGGGTTGGTCTACAGATACGCAGTATTTT
TRBJ2-7,TRBD1,NA,TRBV19,CASSPGTGGIEQYF,TGTGCCAGTAGCCCCGGGACAGGGGGCATCGAGCAGTACTTC
TRBJ1-5,NA,once,TRBV4-2,CASSQDLGDFNQPQHF,TGTGCCAGCAGCCAAGACCTCGGGGACTTCAATCAGCCCCAGCATTTT
TRBJ1-2,NA,NA,TRBV19,CASGREAAIYGYTF,TGTGCCAGTGGTCGTGAGGCAGCCATCTATGGCTACACCTTC
TRBJ2-1,NA,NA,TRBV21-1,CASSRTGGPNEQFF,TGTGCCAGCAGCAGGACAGGGGGACCCAATGAGCAGTTCTTC
TRBJ1-1,NA,once,TRBV6-1,CASSESPGWNTEAFF,TGTGCCAGCAGTGAATCCCCAGGGTGGAACACTGAAGCTTTCTTT
TRBJ2-1,NA,NA,TRBV4-1,CASSQVLANEQFF,TGCGCCAGCAGCCAAGTTTTAGCAAATGAGCAGTTCTTC
TRBJ2-1,NA,NA,TRBV3-1/TRBV3-2,CASSQANPYNEQFF,TGTGCCAGCAGCCAAGCTAATCCCTACAATGAGCAGTTCTTC
TRBJ2-2,TRBD2,NA,TRBV3-1/TRBV3-2,CASLPAGGDGELFF,TGTGCCAGCTTGCCAGCGGGGGGGGACGGGGAGCTGTTTTTT
TRBJ2-5,NA,NA,TRBV9,CASSRGTGGETQYF,TGTGCCAGCAGCAGAGGGACCGGGGGAGAGACCCAGTACTTC
TRBJ2-1,TRBD1,NA,TRBV24-1,CATSDYGTGVSNEQFF,TGTGCCACCAGTGATTACGGGACAGGGGTTTCCAATGAGCAGTTCTTC
TRBJ2-1,NA,NA,TRBV21-1,CASSLGLAGGRSSYNEQFF,TGTGCCAGCAGCTTAGGACTAGCGGGGGGGAGGAGCTCCTACAATGAGCAGTTCTTC
TRBJ2-2,NA,NA,TRBV9,CASSVSLGATNTGELFF,TGTGCCAGCAGCGTATCTCTGGGGGCCACGAACACCGGGGAGCTGTTTTTT
TRBJ1-5,TRBD1,many,TRBV2,CASLFPGQGNQPQHF,TGTGCCAGTCTATTCCCGGGACAGGGCAATCAGCCCCAGCATTTT
TRBJ2-1,TRBD2,once,TRBV19,CASSPQAGGNNEQFF,TGTGCCAGTAGTCCTCAAGCGGGGGGAAACAATGAGCAGTTCTTC
TRBJ2-3,TRBD2,NA,TRBV19,CASRPSAGGPRRGTDTQYF,TGTGCCAGTAGGCCCTCGGCGGGAGGGCCAAGACGCGGTACGGATACGCAGTATTTT
TRBJ1-1,NA,NA,TRBV21-1,CASSKLTGPEAFF,TGTGCCAGCAGCAAGCTGACAGGACCCGAAGCTTTCTTT